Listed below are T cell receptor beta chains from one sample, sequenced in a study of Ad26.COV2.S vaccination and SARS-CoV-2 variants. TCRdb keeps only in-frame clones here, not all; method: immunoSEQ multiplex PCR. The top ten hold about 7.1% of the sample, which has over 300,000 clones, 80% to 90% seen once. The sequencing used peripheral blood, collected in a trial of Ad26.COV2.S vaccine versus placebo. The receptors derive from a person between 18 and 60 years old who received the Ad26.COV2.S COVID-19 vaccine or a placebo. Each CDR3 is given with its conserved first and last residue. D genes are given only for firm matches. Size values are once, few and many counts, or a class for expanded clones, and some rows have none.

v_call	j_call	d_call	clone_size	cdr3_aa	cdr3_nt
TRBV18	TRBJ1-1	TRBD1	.	CASSPRTGGDTEAFF	TGTGCCAGCTCACCGAGGACAGGGGGCGACACTGAAGCTTTCTTT
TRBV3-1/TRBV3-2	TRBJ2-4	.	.	CASSLSLYPERGDIQYF	TGTGCCAGCAGCCTCTCACTTTACCCCGAAAGGGGTGACATTCAGTACTTC
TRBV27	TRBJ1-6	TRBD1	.	CASSWGQDNSPLHF	TGTGCCAGCAGTTGGGGACAGGATAATTCACCCCTCCACTTT
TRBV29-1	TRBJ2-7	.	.	CSVGGGGEQYF	TGCAGCGTTGGAGGAGGCGGCGAGCAGTACTTC
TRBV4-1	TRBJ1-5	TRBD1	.	CASSQDHRGDQPQHF	TGCGCCAGCAGCCAAGATCACAGGGGGGATCAGCCCCAGCATTTT
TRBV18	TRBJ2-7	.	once	CASSPRQGQQYF	TGTGCCAGCTCACCCCGACAAGGACAGCAGTACTTC
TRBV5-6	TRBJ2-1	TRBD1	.	CASSSYPDRGDEQFF	TGTGCCAGCAGCTCCTATCCAGACAGGGGAGATGAGCAGTTCTTC
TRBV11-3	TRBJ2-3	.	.	CASSLLWPITDTQYF	TGTGCCAGCAGCTTATTGTGGCCTATCACAGATACGCAGTATTTT
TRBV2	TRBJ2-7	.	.	CASNPFGGRFYEQYF	TGTGCCAGCAACCCCTTTGGGGGCCGATTCTACGAGCAGTACTTC
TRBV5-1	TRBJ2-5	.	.	CASSLQGPTQETQYF	TGCGCCAGCAGCTTACAAGGGCCTACACAAGAGACCCAGTACTTC
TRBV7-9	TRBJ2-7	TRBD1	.	CASSPPMAGGNEQYF	TGTGCCAGCAGCCCTCCTATGGCAGGGGGAAACGAGCAGTACTTC
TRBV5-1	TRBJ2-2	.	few	CASSFASARLFTGELFF	TGCGCCAGCAGCTTTGCTAGCGCGCGTTTATTCACCGGGGAGCTGTTTTTT
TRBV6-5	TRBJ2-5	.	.	CASSALETQYF	TGTGCCAGCAGCGCCTTAGAGACCCAGTACTTC
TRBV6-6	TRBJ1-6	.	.	CASSPLPTRGSPLHF	TGTGCCAGCAGCCCACTGCCGACCAGGGGTTCACCCCTCCACTTT
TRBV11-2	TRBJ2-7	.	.	CASIIRGEQYF	TGTGCCAGCATCATACGGGGCGAGCAGTACTTC
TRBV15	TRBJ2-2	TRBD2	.	CATSRYGSGLAANTGELFF	TGTGCCACCAGCAGATATGGCTCGGGACTAGCGGCCAACACCGGGGAGCTGTTTTTT
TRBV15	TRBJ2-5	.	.	CATSRERGWGETQYF	TGTGCCACCAGCAGAGAAAGGGGTTGGGGTGAGACCCAGTACTTC
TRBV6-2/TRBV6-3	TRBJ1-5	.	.	CASSLAGGRARPQHF	TGTGCCAGCAGTTTAGCTGGGGGGAGAGCTCGGCCCCAGCATTTT
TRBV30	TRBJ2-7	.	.	CAWSHTGPYEQYF	TGTGCCTGGAGCCATACGGGGCCCTACGAGCAGTACTTC
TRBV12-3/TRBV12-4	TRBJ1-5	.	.	CASSSQGEPQHF	TGTGCCAGCAGTTCCCAGGGAGAGCCCCAGCATTTT
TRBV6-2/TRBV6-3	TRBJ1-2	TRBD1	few	CASSQSQGARGYTF	TGTGCCAGCAGCCAGAGCCAGGGGGCGCGAGGCTACACCTTC
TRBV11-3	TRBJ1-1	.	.	CASSPRAVGLAFF	TGTGCCAGCAGCCCAAGGGCTGTGGGGCTGGCTTTCTTT
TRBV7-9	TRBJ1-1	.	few	CASSPPGTEAFF	TGTGCCAGCAGCCCCCCTGGGACTGAAGCTTTCTTT
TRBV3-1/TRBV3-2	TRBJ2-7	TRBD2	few	CASSGPGLAGHTYEQYF	TGTGCCAGCAGCGGGCCGGGACTAGCGGGTCACACCTACGAGCAGTACTTC
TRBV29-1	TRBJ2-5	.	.	CSVIQGYQIGETQYF	TGCAGCGTTATTCAGGGGTACCAGATAGGAGAGACCCAGTACTTC
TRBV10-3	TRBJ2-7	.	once	CAISRDGPYEQYF	TGTGCCATCAGTCGGGACGGACCCTACGAGCAGTACTTC
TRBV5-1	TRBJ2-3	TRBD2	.	CASRRGRPNTDTQYF	TGCGCCAGCAGGCGCGGGAGGCCGAACACAGATACGCAGTATTTT
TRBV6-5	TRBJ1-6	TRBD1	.	CASSYLGQGNSPLHF	TGTGCCAGCAGTTACCTGGGACAGGGAAATTCACCCCTCCACTTT
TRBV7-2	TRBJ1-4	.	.	CASSIQGRNEKLFF	TGTGCCAGCAGCATACAGGGACGCAACGAAAAACTGTTTTTT
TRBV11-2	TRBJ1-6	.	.	CASSLDGLVGAGSPLHF	TGTGCCAGCAGCTTAGACGGCCTAGTGGGGGCTGGGTCACCCCTCCACTTT
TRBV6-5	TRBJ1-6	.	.	CASSRGYNSPLHF	TGTGCCAGCAGCCGCGGGTATAATTCACCCCTCCACTTT
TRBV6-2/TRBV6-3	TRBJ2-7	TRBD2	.	CASSRTSGRAHEQYF	TGTGCCAGCAGTAGGACTAGCGGGAGGGCCCACGAGCAGTACTTC
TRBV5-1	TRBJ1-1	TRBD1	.	CASSAGTGGLANTEAFF	TGCGCCAGCAGCGCCGGGACAGGGGGATTGGCGAACACTGAAGCTTTCTTT
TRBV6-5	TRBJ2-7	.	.	CAGILWGHEQYF	TGTGCCGGGATCTTGTGGGGTCACGAGCAGTACTTC
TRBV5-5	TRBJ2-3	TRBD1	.	CASRLGQNTDTQYF	TGTGCCAGCAGGTTGGGACAGAATACAGATACGCAGTATTTT
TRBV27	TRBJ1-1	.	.	CASSLGLNTEAFF	TGTGCCAGCAGTTTAGGGTTGAACACTGAAGCTTTCTTT
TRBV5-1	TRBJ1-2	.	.	CASSSGSPGYGYTF	TGCGCCAGCAGCTCCGGTAGTCCTGGCTATGGCTACACCTTC
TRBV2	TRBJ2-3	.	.	CASGQTASSTDTQYF	TGTGCCAGCGGCCAGACAGCCTCTAGCACAGATACGCAGTATTTT
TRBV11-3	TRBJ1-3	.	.	CASSFPYGVGGNTIYF	TGTGCCAGCAGCTTCCCCTACGGGGTCGGGGGAAACACCATATATTTT
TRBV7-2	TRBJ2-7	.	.	CASSLEVRAGSRYEQYF	TGTGCCAGCAGCTTAGAGGTTCGGGCGGGGAGTCGCTACGAGCAGTACTTC
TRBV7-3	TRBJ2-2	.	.	CASSLLRGTGELFF	TGTGCCAGCAGCTTGTTGAGGGGCACCGGGGAGCTGTTTTTT
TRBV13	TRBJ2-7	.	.	CASSPVGRGYEQYF	TGTGCCAGCAGCCCGGTCGGACGTGGGTACGAGCAGTACTTC
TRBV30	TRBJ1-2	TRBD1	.	CAWDLGQGGNYGYTF	TGTGCCTGGGACCTCGGACAGGGGGGGAACTATGGCTACACCTTC
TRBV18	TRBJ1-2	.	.	CASSPRTLEGYTF	TGTGCCAGCTCACCACGGACCCTAGAGGGCTACACCTTC
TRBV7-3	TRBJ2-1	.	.	CASSRTGAGSSYNEQFF	TGTGCCAGCAGCCGAACGGGGGCAGGGAGCTCCTACAATGAGCAGTTCTTC
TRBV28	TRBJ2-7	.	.	CASSLTGPSSYEQYF	TGTGCCAGCAGTTTAACAGGGCCAAGCTCCTACGAGCAGTACTTC
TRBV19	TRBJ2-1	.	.	CASRGRGSYNEQFF	TGTGCCAGCCGCGGGCGCGGCTCCTACAATGAGCAGTTCTTC
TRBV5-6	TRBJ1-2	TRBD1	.	CASSVATGGGYTF	TGTGCCAGCAGTGTGGCCACAGGGGGCGGCTACACCTTC
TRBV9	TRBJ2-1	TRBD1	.	CASSPRQGWSYNEQFF	TGTGCCAGCAGCCCCCGACAGGGGTGGTCCTACAATGAGCAGTTCTTC
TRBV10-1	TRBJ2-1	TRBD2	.	CASSAGLVSYNEQFF	TGCGCCAGCAGTGCGGGACTAGTCTCCTACAATGAGCAGTTCTTC
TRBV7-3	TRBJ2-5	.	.	CASLTTDGDLETQYF	TGTGCCAGCCTTACGACGGACGGAGACCTAGAGACCCAGTACTTC
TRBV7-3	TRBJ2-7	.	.	CASSLGGRGEQYF	TGTGCCAGCAGCTTAGGAGGGCGAGGCGAGCAGTACTTC